The source of this TCR beta chain is a study of blood T cell repertoires in COVID-19. Study-level background: The cDNA or gDNA used as material had been derived from T cells, B-cell-depleted T cells, or PBMCs.

Germline CDR1 is SGHNT and CDR2 is YENEEA. The CDR3 sequence is 13 residues long. The V segment lost 4 bases and the J segment 9 bases; nucleotides outside the gene matches: 5. As handled by the study authors: By means of reference gene primer amplification, nucleated cell counts were estimated. Generated by immunoSEQ multiplex PCR, the TCRdb table keeps only in-frame clones and is missing some. V and J calls and clone size come straight from that table; D and trimming were deduced from the DNA. The data hold some 83,000 clones, with roughly 86% observed a single time. The chain links TRBV11-3 to TRBJ2-1, with 8 bases matching TRBD1. The source of this sequence is a man older than 75 with active or convalescent COVID-19. Sequenced input: peripheral blood. For the CDR3, the DNA is TGTGCCAGCAGCTCCTTCGACAGGGGTGAGCAGTTCTTC. Its protein product is CASSSFDRGEQFF.